The present T cell receptor beta chain was sequenced within a study of regulatory T cells in long-lasting Graves disease. Germline V gene data show CDR1 as MNHEY and CDR2 as SVGEGT. Trimming removed 1 base from V and 5 bases from J, with 11 bases in between. CDR3 size: 15 residues. Regarding time point: newly diagnosed GD, antithyroid drugs for less than 3 months. Construction of the TCR library relied on RNA isolated from PBMCs. Many counts were recorded for this clonotype. Investigators prepared the TCR beta libraries by applying iRepertoire HTBI primers and Arm-PCR of CDR3 regions. TCRdb recomputed calls from the multiplex PCR reads with MiXCR, one row per CDR3 protein. The repertoire has 410,000 or so distinct CDR3 sequences, more than 12% of them found once; the top ten carry 16%. The sample also formed part of further work on T cells in Graves' hyperthyroidism and ophthalmopathy.

This clonotype was sampled from a woman in her thirties with Graves disease. Sequenced material: peripheral blood mononuclear cells (PBMCs), taken at new diagnosis, from a patient treated with antithyroid drugs. The chain uses TRBV6-2 or TRBV6-3 and TRBJ2-2; D not certain. DNA of the CDR3: TGTGCCAGCAGTTACTACCAGGACGGGACCGGGGAGCTGTTTTTT. Its translation: CASSYYQDGTGELFF.